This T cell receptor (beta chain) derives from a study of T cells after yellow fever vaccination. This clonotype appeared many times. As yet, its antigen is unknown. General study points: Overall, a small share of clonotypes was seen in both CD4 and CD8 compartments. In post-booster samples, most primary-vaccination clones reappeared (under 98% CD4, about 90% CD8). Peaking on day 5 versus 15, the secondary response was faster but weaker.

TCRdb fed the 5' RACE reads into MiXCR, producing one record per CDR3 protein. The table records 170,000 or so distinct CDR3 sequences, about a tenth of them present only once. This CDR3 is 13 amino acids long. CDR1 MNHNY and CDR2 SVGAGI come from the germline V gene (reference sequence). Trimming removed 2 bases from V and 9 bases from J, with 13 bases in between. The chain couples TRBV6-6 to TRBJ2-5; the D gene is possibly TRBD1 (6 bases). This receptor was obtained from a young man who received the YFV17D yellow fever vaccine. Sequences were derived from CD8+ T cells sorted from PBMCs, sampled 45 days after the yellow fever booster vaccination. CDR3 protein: CASSYDTKGAQYF. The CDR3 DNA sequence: TGTGCCAGCAGTTACGACACCAAGGGGGCCCAGTACTTC.